This TCR beta chain is from a study of blood T cells in healthy people across ages. Study observations and caveats: Possibly, changes in expanded clonotypes were confounded because donor CMV status was unknown. Versus aged donors, long-lived donors had higher diversity and more naive CD4+ cells.

Every sample gave at least 5 micrograms of total RNA when it was extracted. Through a sample-barcoded 5' primer and a J-beta primer mix, a second PCR was run for about 6 to 12 cycles. Each CDR3 protein is one row after TCRdb ran MiXCR on the 5' RACE reads. The table lists some 1.4 million distinct CDR3 sequences, about 43% of them singletons. V shed 8 bases and J 7 bases; nucleotides not matched to a gene: 6. The CDR3 is 14 amino acids. This clonotype has a single count. The antigen remains undetermined. Sequenced input: blood. The sequence was obtained from a woman in her late teens or twenties in good health. The rearrangement joins TRBV12-3 or TRBV12-4 to TRBJ2-1; TRBD2 aligns across 12 bases. The CDR3 is CASGPTSGSNEQFF. DNA for the CDR3: TGTGCCAGCGGGCCGACTAGCGGGAGTAATGAGCAGTTCTTC.